This T cell receptor beta chain was observed in a study of blood T cell repertoires in COVID-19 (TCRdb year 2020). Background for the entire study: Samples covering the acute and convalescent phases of COVID-19 were provided by collaborators in the United States, Italy and Spain. Sample metadata almost always included a de-identified subject ID, COVID-19 status, age in years and sex. The repertoires were released in a freely available public database intended as a resource for research on the immune response to SARS-CoV-2. The material from the prospective study consisted of cDNA or gDNA derived from T cells, B-cell-depleted T cells, or PBMCs. The samples were drawn from the first 160 participants of the ongoing ImmuneRACE study and from 1,200 or so subjects provided by 6 global collaborators. Subjects who had been exposed to COVID-19, were actively infected with it, or had recovered from it provided the deeply sampled blood TCRbeta repertoires that made up the dataset. Where available, HLA class I and class II types were obtained from metadata supplied by the sample provider rather than from assay-based typing. Study-wide conclusions, independent of this receptor: The quantity of clinical and demographic metadata differed by source and by participant and was supplied without curation.

With regard to this clone: Its cognate antigen has yet to be identified. No qualities accompany the bases; no much larger clone lies one base away.

The immunoSEQ Assay, a bias-controlled multiplex PCR, was used to amplify TCRbeta CDR3 regions from genomic DNA. The study's own analysis went as follows. The number of nucleated cells in each sample was estimated by amplification of reference gene primers within the assay. To quantify the absolute abundance of each unique TCRbeta CDR3 rearrangement, sequence reads were collapsed and filtered. Productive Simpson clonality was computed per sample as the square root of Simpson's diversity index over productive rearrangements. As stored in TCRdb, this immuneACCESS dataset retains in-frame rearrangements with V and J assigned. A fraction of the clones does not appear; measured against another copy, unresolved V genes explain less than half of the discrepancy, and the remainder lacks a known reason. That table is the source of V, J and clone size, and D and trimming were worked out from the DNA. The table for this sample lists some 370,000 clones; about 89% of them were counted only once. The ten most abundant clones make up about 10% of the sample.

The CDR3 starts with the cysteine, ends with the phenylalanine, and has 14 residues. The kept DNA is CDR3 alone, 42 bases in frame from the first base. CDR1 and CDR2, looked up from the germline V gene, are SGHTA and FQGNSA. V and J are trimmed by 6 bases and 2 bases, and the gene matches miss 4 bases of the junction. In Seattle, one collaborating source enrolled patients while the infection was active and tracked those patients longitudinally over the course of disease. Whole blood was collected in K2EDTA tubes by collaborating institutions according to the institutions' own protocols. For TCRbeta analysis, collaborators shipped samples in one of three forms: frozen whole blood, isolated PBMCs, or DNA extracted from either of those sample types.

The rearrangement joined TRBV7-2 to TRBJ2-3, with TRBD2 matching 8 junction bases. The TCR originated in a woman aged 25 to 45 with COVID-19, enrolled during active disease. Material for sequencing was peripheral blood. The DNA reads TGTGCCAGCAGGATAGCGGGACCCACAGATACGCAGTATTTT. This sequence encodes CASRIAGPTDTQYF.